This TCR beta chain was identified during a study of T-cell memory formation after mild COVID-19. Overall study: TCR clusters were mostly donor specific.

General study results and limits: The CD4+ clones that contracted clustered mainly within CM and EM, and the CD8+ clones concentrated in EMRA. Clones from the second wave (peaking day 37) had unconfirmed SARS-CoV-2 specificity.

This CDR3 is built from 13 residues. The germline gives CDR1 SGHAT, CDR2 FQNNGV. V shed 6 bases and J shed 1 base, with 9 bases lying between them. About this clonotype itself: The antigen remains undetermined.

5'RACE, which relied on constant-segment primers, yielded TCR alpha and TCR beta cDNA libraries carrying sample barcodes and UMIs. In TCRdb, the 5' RACE reads were re-called with MiXCR into one record per CDR3 protein. The sample comprises a few hundred thousand distinct CDR3 sequences, around a sixth of which are singletons, and 20% to 25% rests with the top ten. This sequence was found in a man between 18 and 29 years old who had mild COVID-19 (a few samples of this study predate the infection). Cell type and time point are not known. The chain couples TRBV11-2 to TRBJ1-1; D gene unclear. The sequencing sample was made of PBMCs or a T cell subset sorted from them (not recorded which). Here the CDR3 DNA reads TGTGCCAGCAGAAAGGTGGGGAACACTGAAGCTTTCTTT. Translation gives CASRKVGNTEAFF.